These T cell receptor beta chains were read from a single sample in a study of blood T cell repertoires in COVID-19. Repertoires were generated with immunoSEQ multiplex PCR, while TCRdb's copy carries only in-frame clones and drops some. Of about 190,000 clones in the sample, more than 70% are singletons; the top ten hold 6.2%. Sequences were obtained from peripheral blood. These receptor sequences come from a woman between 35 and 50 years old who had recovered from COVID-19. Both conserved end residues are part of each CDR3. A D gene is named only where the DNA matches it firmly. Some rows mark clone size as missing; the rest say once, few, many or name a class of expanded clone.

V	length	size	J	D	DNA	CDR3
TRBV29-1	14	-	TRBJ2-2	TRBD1	TGCAGCGTGAGGCGACAGGGGTACACCGGGGAGCTGTTTTTT	CSVRRQGYTGELFF
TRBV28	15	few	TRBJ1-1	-	TGTGCCAGCAGTTTCCCGGAGGGCTTGGGCACTGAAGCTTTCTTT	CASSFPEGLGTEAFF
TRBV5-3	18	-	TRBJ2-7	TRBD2	TGTGCCAGAAGCTCCGGCTGGGTAGCGGGAGCGAGCTCCTACGAGCAGTACTTC	CARSSGWVAGASSYEQYF
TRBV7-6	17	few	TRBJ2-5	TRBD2	TGTGCCAGCAGCAAGGGGGTAATAGCGGGGGGCCAAGAGACCCAGTACTTC	CASSKGVIAGGQETQYF
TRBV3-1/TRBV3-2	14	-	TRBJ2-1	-	TGTGCCAGCAGCCAAGGTCTTAATGGGGCGGAGCAGTTCTTC	CASSQGLNGAEQFF
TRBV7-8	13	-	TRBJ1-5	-	TGTGCCAGCAGCTTAGCCGGGGGACAGCCCCAGCATTTT	CASSLAGGQPQHF
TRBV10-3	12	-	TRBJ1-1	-	TGTGCCATCAGTGAGTCATATCTTGAAGCTTTCTTT	CAISESYLEAFF
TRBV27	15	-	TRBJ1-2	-	TGTGCCAGCAGTTTAGGGGGGGGCAGGTCCTATGGCTACACCTTC	CASSLGGGRSYGYTF
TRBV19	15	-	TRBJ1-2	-	TGTGCCAGTAGTATTCATATTAACAGCGGCTATGGCTACACCTTC	CASSIHINSGYGYTF
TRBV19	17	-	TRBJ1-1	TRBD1	TGTGCCAGTAGTACAAATGCCCTACAGGGGTTGGTAACTGAAGCTTTCTTT	CASSTNALQGLVTEAFF
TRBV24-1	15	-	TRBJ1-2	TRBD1	TGTGCCACCAGTGCCCCGGACAGGAGTAACTATGGCTACACCTTC	CATSAPDRSNYGYTF
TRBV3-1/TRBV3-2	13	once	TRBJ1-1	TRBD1	TGTGCCAGCAGCCTTCGGGACAGGGGGAGAGCTTTCTTT	CASSLRDRGRAFF
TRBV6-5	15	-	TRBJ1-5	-	TGTGCCAGCAAGACGCGGGGGGCGAGCAATCAGCCCCAGCATTTT	CASKTRGASNQPQHF
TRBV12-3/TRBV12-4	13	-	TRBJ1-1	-	TGTGCCAGCAGGATGACAGGGAACACTGAAGCTTTCTTT	CASRMTGNTEAFF
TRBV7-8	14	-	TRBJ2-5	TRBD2	TGTGCCAGCAGCTCAAGACTAGCGGGAGAGACCCAGTACTTC	CASSSRLAGETQYF
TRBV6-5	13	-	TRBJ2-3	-	TGTGCCAGCAGGACGACTAGTACAGATACGCAGTATTTT	CASRTTSTDTQYF
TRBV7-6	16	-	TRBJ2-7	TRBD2	TGTGCCAGCAGCTTAGGGGCTAGCGGGAATCTCTACGAGCAGTACTTC	CASSLGASGNLYEQYF
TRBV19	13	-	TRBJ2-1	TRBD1	TGTGCCAGTAGAAAAGACAGGGGGCGAGAGCAGTTCTTC	CASRKDRGREQFF
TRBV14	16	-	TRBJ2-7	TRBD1	TGTGCCAGCAGCCAAGGCGCCGGGACAGGGGGTACGGGGCAGTACTTC	CASSQGAGTGGTGQYF
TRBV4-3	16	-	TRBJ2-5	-	TGCGCCAGCAGCGAAAGGGAGCCCAGGTACCAAGAGACCCAGTACTTC	CASSEREPRYQETQYF
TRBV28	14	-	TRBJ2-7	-	TGTGCCAGCAGTCCCCCGGGTAGTTTCTACGAGCAGTACTTC	CASSPPGSFYEQYF
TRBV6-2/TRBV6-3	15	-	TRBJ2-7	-	TGTGCCAGCAGTTCCCCAACAACAGGGACCTACGAGCAGTACTTC	CASSSPTTGTYEQYF
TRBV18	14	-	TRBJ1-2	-	TGTGCCAGCTCACCCGGAGGGGAAAACTATGGCTACACCTTC	CASSPGGENYGYTF
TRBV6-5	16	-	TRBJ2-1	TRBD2	TGTGCCAGCAGTTCTCCTGGGACTAGCTTTGACAATGAGCAGTTCTTC	CASSSPGTSFDNEQFF
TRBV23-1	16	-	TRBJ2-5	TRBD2	TGCGCCAGCAGCCCTGATACGGGGGGTAGGGGAGAGACCCAGTACTTC	CASSPDTGGRGETQYF
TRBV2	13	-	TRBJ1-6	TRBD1	TGTGCCAGCTCCGGGACAGGGGACTCACCCCTCCACTTT	CASSGTGDSPLHF
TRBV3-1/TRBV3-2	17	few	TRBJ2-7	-	TGTGCCAGCAGCCCGCTAGAGTCGGTACTAGCCTTGGGCGAGCAGTACTTC	CASSPLESVLALGEQYF
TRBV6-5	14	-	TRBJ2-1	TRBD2	TGTGCCAGCAGTTTTAGCGGGAGATTTGGTGAGCAGTTCTTC	CASSFSGRFGEQFF
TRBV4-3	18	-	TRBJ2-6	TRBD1	TGCGCCAGCAGCCAAGATAGGGGACAGATCTCTGGGGCCAACGTCCTGACTTTC	CASSQDRGQISGANVLTF
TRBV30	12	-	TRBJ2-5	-	TGTGCCTGGAGATCGTACCAAGAGACCCAGTACTTC	CAWRSYQETQYF
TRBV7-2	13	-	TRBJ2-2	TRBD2	TGTGCCACCAAGTCTAGCGGGACCGGGGAGCTGTTTTTT	CATKSSGTGELFF
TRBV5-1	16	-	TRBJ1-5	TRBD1	TGCGCCAGCAGCCCGGGTGGGACAGGGGGCATTCAGCCCCAGCATTTT	CASSPGGTGGIQPQHF
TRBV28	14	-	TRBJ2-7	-	TGTGCCAGCAGTTTAGCAGGGTTTAGGTACGAGCAGTACTTC	CASSLAGFRYEQYF
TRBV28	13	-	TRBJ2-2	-	TGTGCCAGCAGTCTCCCTACCCCCGGGGAGCTGTTTTTT	CASSLPTPGELFF
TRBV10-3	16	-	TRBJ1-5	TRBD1	TGTGCCATCAGTGAGTCGGGACAGGTGAACAATCAGCCCCAGCATTTT	CAISESGQVNNQPQHF
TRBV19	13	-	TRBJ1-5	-	TGTGCCAGTAGTATAGAGGAGGGTCAGCCCCAGCATTTT	CASSIEEGQPQHF
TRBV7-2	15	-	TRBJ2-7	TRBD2	TGTGCCAGCAGCTTATGGACTAGCGGGGGCTACGAGCAGTACTTC	CASSLWTSGGYEQYF
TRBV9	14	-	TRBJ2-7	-	TGTGCCAGCAGCGTTGGGCACATCTCCTACGAGCAGTACTTC	CASSVGHISYEQYF
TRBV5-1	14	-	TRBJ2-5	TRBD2	TGCGCCAGCAGCATCGGGAGGGGGCAAGAGACCCAGTACTTC	CASSIGRGQETQYF
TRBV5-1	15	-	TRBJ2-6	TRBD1	TGCGCCAGCAGCCCAGGGGGCCCTGGGGCCAACGTCCTGACTTTC	CASSPGGPGANVLTF
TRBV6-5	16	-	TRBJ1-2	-	TGTGCCAGCAGTTACTCATCGAGGACAGACGCCGGGGGCTACACCTTC	CASSYSSRTDAGGYTF
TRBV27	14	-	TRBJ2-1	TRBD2	TGTGCCAGCAGTTTTGGGGGGAGGGCCGATGAGCAGTTCTTC	CASSFGGRADEQFF
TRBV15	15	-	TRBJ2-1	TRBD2	TGTGCCACCAGGATAGCGGGAGAAGGGAGGAATGAGCAGTTCTTC	CATRIAGEGRNEQFF
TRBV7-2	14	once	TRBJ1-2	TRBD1	TGTGCCAGCAGCTTTGGACAGGGGGACTATGGCTACACCTTC	CASSFGQGDYGYTF
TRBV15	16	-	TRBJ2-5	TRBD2	TGTGCCACCAGCCCGCTAGCGGGAGGGCCGGGAGAGACCCAGTACTTC	CATSPLAGGPGETQYF
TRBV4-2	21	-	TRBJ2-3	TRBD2	TGTGCCAGCAGCCCCTTGATCCGAACTCGGGGGACTAGCGGGAGAGTAGATACGCAGTATTTT	CASSPLIRTRGTSGRVDTQYF
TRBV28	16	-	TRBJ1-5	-	TGTGCCAGCAGCCCAGCGGGTCGGGGAGTGGATCAGCCCCAGCATTTT	CASSPAGRGVDQPQHF
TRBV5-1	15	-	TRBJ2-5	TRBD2	TGCGCCAGCAGTCGGACTAGCGGGATAGGAGAGACCCAGTACTTC	CASSRTSGIGETQYF
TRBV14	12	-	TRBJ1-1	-	TGTGCCAGCAGCCTACTTAGCGAAGAAGCTTTCTTT	CASSLLSEEAFF
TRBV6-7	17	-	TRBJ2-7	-	TGTGCCAGCAGTTACTCCTACAACTTTTTCCGACCAGGCGAGCAGTACTTC	CASSYSYNFFRPGEQYF